The T cell receptor (beta chain) described here comes from a study of OX40 agonist ivuxolimab in advanced cancers. Whole-study context: Every 2 weeks, ivuxolimab was infused into the patients intravenously at between 0.01 and 10 mg/kg.

Assay: immunoSEQ multiplex PCR; the TCRdb copy retains only in-frame clones and omits some. In the table there are tens of thousands of clones, about 86% of which are singletons. This CDR3 spans 16 amino acids. V shed 3 bases and J shed 2 bases, with 15 bases lying between them. Germline-derived CDR1 and CDR2 are SGHAT and FQNNGV. With regard to this clone: Antigen specificity is unknown.

Autoimmune disease history or systemic immunosuppression disqualified patients. Regarding the study as a whole: In the expanded peripheral T cells, antigen specificity was never determined. In CD8+ T cells, expanded clones were on average more numerous than in CD4+.

Material: CD4+ or CD8+ T cells sorted from blood, obtained in a trial of the OX40 agonist ivuxolimab. V usage is TRBV11-2 and J usage is TRBJ2-3, with D possibly TRBD2 on 6 matching bases. This sequence originates from an adult with an advanced solid tumor such as melanoma, head and neck, liver or kidney cancer. CDR3 sequence reads: CASSLFLSGNTDTQYF. CDR3 in DNA: TGTGCCAGCAGCTTGTTCCTTAGCGGAAACACAGATACGCAGTATTTT.